Listed here is a single T cell receptor beta chain. The sample belongs to a study of beta chain features in type 1 diabetes. Sequenced material consisted of expressed TCRB transcripts (all of the isolated RNA was reverse transcribed). Using immunoSEQ multiplex PCR, the repertoire was profiled, and TCRdb retains in-frame clones only, with some absent. This table has 620,000 or so clones, around a sixth appearing once. Trimming shortened V by 1 base and J by 0 bases, and 17 bases separated the two germline ends. The CDR3 runs 18 residues. Germline V gene data show CDR1 as SGHTA and CDR2 as FQGTGA. The chain employs TRBV7-3 and TRBJ2-3; D unresolved. The sequence was obtained from a man younger than 35 in good health. Input material: naive CD4+ T cells from blood. The CDR3 reads CASSLMRMGSFSTDTQYF. The CDR3 region has the DNA TGTGCCAGCAGCTTAATGCGGATGGGGTCTTTTAGCACAGATACGCAGTATTTT.